This TCR beta chain was recovered during a study of T cell repertoires in cytomegalovirus infection. Across the whole study: TCR beta signatures that were public indicated CMV infection and matching HLA type.

In TCRdb, the reads were re-called with MiXCR into one record per CDR3 protein. The repertoire consists of roughly 500,000 distinct CDR3 sequences, with roughly 34% occurring once and the leading ten covering roughly a sixth. V lost 0 bases and J lost 2, with 7 bases in between. The germline gives CDR1 LGHNA, CDR2 YSLEER. The CDR3 is 14 amino acids. To note about this clonotype: Antigen specificity is unknown.

This clonotype originated in a human donor in good health (CMV status not recorded). Some clones in this sample may be carry-over from other donors' samples. This sample comprised cultured PBMCs, obtained from culture after CMV antigen stimulation. This chain links TRBV4-3 with TRBJ1-1; no definite D call. The CDR3 sequence: CASSQDFRNTEAFF. The DNA of the CDR3 is TGCGCCAGCAGCCAAGATTTTCGCAACACTGAAGCTTTCTTT.